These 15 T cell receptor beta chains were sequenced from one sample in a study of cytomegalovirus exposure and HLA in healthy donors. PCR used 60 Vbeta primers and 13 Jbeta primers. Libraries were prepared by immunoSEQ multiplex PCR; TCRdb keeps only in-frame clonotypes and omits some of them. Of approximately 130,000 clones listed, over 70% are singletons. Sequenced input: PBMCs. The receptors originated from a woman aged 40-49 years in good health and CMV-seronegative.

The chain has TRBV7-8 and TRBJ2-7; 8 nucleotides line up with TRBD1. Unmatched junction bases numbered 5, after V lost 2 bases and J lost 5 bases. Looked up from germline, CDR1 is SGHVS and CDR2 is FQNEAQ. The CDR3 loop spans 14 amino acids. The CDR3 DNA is TGTGCCAGCAGCTTATTGGACAGGGCCAACGAGCAGTACTTC. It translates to CASSLLDRANEQYF.

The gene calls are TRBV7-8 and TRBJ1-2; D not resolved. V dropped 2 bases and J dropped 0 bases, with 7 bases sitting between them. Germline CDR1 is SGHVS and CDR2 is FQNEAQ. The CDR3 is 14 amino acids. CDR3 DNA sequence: TGTGCCAGCAGCTTAAACAGTGCTAACTATGGCTACACCTTC. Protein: CASSLNSANYGYTF.

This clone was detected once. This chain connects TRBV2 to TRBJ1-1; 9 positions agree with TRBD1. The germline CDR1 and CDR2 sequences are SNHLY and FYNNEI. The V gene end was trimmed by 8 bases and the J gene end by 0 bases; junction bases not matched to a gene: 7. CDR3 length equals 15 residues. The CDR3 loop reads CASAWGQGMNTEAFF. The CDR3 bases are TGTGCCAGCGCGTGGGGACAGGGTATGAACACTGAAGCTTTCTTT. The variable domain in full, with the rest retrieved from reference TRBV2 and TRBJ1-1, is EPEVTQTPSHQVTQMGQEVILRCVPISNHLYFYWYRQILGQKVEFLVSFYNNEISEKSEIFDDQFSVERPDGSNFTLKIRSTKLEDSAMYFCASAWGQGMNTEAFFGQGTRLTVV.

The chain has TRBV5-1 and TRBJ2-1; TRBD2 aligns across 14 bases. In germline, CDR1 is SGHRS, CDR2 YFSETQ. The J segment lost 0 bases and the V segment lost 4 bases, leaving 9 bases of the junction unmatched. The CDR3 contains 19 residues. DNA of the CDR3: TGCGCCAGCAGCCCATGGACTAGCGGGGGGCCGAGCTCCTACAATGAGCAGTTCTTC. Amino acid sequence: CASSPWTSGGPSSYNEQFF.

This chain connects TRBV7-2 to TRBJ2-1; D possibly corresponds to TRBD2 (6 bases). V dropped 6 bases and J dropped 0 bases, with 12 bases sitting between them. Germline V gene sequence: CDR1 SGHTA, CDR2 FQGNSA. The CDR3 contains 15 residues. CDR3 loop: CASRRDSSSYNEQFF. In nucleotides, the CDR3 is TGTGCCAGCAGGCGGGACTCTAGCTCCTACAATGAGCAGTTCTTC.

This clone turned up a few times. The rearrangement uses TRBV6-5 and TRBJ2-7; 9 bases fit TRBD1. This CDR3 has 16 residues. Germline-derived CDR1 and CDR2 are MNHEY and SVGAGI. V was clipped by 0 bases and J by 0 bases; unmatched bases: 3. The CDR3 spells CASSYSTGGDSYEQYF. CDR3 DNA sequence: TGTGCCAGCAGTTACTCGACAGGGGGGGACTCCTACGAGCAGTACTTC.

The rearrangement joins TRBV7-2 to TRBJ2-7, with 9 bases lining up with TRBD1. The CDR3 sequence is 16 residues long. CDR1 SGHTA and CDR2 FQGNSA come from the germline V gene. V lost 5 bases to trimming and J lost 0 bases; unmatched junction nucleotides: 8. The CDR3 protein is CASSKGGTGSSYEQYF. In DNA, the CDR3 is TGTGCCAGCAGCAAAGGGGGGACAGGGAGCTCCTACGAGCAGTACTTC.

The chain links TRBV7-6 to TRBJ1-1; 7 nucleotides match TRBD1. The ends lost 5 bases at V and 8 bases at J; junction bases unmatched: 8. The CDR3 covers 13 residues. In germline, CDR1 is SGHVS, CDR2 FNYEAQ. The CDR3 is CASSGTGESEAFF. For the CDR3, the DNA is TGTGCCAGCAGCGGAACAGGGGAATCAGAAGCTTTCTTT. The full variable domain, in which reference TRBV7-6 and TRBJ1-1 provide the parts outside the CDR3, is GAGVSQSPRYKVTKRGQDVALRCDPISGHVSLYWYRQALGQGPEFLTYFNYEAQQDKSGLPNDRFSAERPEGSISTLTIQRTEQRDSAMYRCASSGTGESEAFFGQGTRLTVV.

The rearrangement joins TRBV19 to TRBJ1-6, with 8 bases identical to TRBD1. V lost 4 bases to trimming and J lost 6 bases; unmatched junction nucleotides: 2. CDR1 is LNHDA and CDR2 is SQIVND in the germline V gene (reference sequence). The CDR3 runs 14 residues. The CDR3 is CASSTQGANSPLHF. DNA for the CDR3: TGTGCCAGTAGTACGCAGGGGGCTAATTCACCCCTCCACTTT.

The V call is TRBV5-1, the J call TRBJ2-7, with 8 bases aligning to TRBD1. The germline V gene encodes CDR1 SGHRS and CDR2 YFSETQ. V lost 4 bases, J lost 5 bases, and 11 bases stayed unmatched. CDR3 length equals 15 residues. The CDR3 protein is CASSTTDRVKNEQYF. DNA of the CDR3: TGCGCCAGCAGCACCACGGACAGGGTAAAGAACGAGCAGTACTTC.

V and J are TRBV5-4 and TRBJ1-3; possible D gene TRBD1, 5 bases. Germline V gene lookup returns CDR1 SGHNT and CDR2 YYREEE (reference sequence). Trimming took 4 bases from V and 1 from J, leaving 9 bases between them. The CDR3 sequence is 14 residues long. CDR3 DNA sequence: TGTGCCAGCAGCCCGGACAAATCTGGAAACACCATATATTTT. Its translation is CASSPDKSGNTIYF.

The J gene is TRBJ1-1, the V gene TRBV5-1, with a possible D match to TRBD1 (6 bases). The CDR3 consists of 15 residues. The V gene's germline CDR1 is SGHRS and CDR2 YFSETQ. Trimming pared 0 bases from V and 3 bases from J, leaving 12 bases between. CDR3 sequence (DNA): TGCGCCAGCAGCTTGGAGTGGGCAGGGGACACTGAAGCTTTCTTT. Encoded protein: CASSLEWAGDTEAFF.

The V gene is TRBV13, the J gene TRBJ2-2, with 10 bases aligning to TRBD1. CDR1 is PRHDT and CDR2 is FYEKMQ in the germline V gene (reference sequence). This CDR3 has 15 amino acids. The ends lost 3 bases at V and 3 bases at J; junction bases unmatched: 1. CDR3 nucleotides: TGTGCCAGCAGCTTCGGACAGGGGGACACCGGGGAGCTGTTTTTT. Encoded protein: CASSFGQGDTGELFF.

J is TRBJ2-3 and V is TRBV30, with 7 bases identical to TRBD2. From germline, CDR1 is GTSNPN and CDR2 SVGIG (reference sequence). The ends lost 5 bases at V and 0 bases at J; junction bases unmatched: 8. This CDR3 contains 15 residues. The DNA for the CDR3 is TGTGCCTGGGGGGGAGGGCGGGGGAGCACAGATACGCAGTATTTT. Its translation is CAWGGGRGSTDTQYF.

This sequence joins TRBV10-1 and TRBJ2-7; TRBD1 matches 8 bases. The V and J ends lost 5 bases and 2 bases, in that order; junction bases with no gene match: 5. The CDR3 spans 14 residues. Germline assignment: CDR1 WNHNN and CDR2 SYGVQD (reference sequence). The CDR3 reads CASSTGTGTYEQYF. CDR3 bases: TGCGCCAGCAGTACCGGGACAGGCACCTACGAGCAGTACTTC.